The 13 T cell receptor beta chains given below trace back to one sample, sequenced in a study of T cell responses to AZD1222 COVID-19 vaccine. Sequenced by immunoSEQ multiplex PCR; TCRdb stores in-frame clones only, minus some. The sample contains some 140,000 clones, roughly nine tenths of which appear only once. The sequencing here drew on peripheral blood, taken on day 0 of AZD1222 vaccination. The receptor source for this set is an adult in good health.

The chain employs TRBV30 and TRBJ2-3; 7 nucleotides align to TRBD2. V was clipped by 8 bases and J by 1 base; unmatched bases: 6. Germline CDR1 is GTSNPN and CDR2 is SVGIG (reference sequence). The CDR3 extends over 13 amino acids. CDR3 bases: TGTGCCAGTCGGACTAGAGGCACAGATACGCAGTATTTT. As protein: CASRTRGTDTQYF.

This clone has just one count. The gene calls are TRBV30 and TRBJ2-5; 7 bases are shared with TRBD2. This CDR3 has 12 residues. J was trimmed by 6 bases and V by 1 base; bases with no gene match: 2. Germline V lookup: CDR1 GTSNPN, CDR2 SVGIG (reference sequence). The CDR3 DNA sequence: TGTGCCTGGAGTGCCGGGGGGAAGACCCAGTACTTC. Translated: CAWSAGGKTQYF. Variable domain in full (rest from reference TRBV30 and TRBJ2-5): SQTIHQWPATLVQPVGSPLSLECTVEGTSNPNLYWYRQAAGRGLQLLFYSVGIGQISSEVPQNLSASRPQDRQFILSSKKLLLSDSGFYLCAWSAGGKTQYFGPGTRLLVL.

This clone was counted a single time. The genes are TRBV4-2 and TRBJ2-1; 13 positions agree with TRBD2. The CDR3 covers 15 residues. The V segment lost 3 bases and the J segment 12 bases; nucleotides outside the gene matches: 8. Germline CDR1 is LGHNA and CDR2 is YNFKEQ. CDR3 sequence (DNA): TGTGCCAGCAGCCAGGGACTAGCGGGAAAGGGGGCGCAGTTCTTC. It specifies CASSQGLAGKGAQFF.

The chain recombines TRBV20-1 with TRBJ2-1; no definite D call. Trimming took 7 bases from V and 7 from J, leaving 11 bases between them. Looked up from germline, CDR1 is DFQATT and CDR2 is SNEGSKA (reference sequence). This CDR3 is built from 11 residues. The CDR3 nucleotides read TGCAGTGTGGGCCCCGGGAATGAGCAGTTCTTC. Translation: CSVGPGNEQFF.

The chain is built from TRBV19 and TRBJ1-2, with 7 bases aligning to TRBD1. CDR1 LNHDA and CDR2 SQIVND come from the germline V gene (reference sequence). The CDR3 extends over 14 amino acids. V was pared by 1 base and J by 5 bases, with 4 bases of the junction left unmatched. The CDR3 sequence is CASSIGDSLYGYTF. For the CDR3, the DNA is TGTGCCAGTAGTATAGGGGACAGCCTGTATGGCTACACCTTC.

The chain employs TRBV5-1 and TRBJ2-1; possible D gene TRBD1, 7 bases. V lost 5 bases to trimming and J lost 8 bases, with 14 bases between them. The CDR3 is made up of 13 amino acids. Germline V CDR1 and CDR2: SGHRS, YFSETQ. The chain's CDR3 is CASSQGGEDEQFF. Written as DNA, the CDR3 is TGCGCCAGCAGTCAGGGGGGCGAGGATGAGCAGTTCTTC.

The J gene is TRBJ1-5, the V gene TRBV12-3 or TRBV12-4; D uncertain. V lost 5 bases and J 3 bases, leaving 8 bases between the germline ends. The CDR3 consists of 13 residues. The CDR3 here is CASSPGINQPQHF. CDR3 sequence (DNA): TGTGCCAGCAGTCCCGGGATCAATCAGCCCCAGCATTTT.

This sequence joins TRBV7-9 and TRBJ2-1, with D maybe TRBD1 (6 bases). There are 13 residues in the CDR3. CDR1 SEHNR and CDR2 FQNEAQ come from the germline V gene (reference sequence). CDR3 residues: CGGGPKYNNEQFF. The CDR3 DNA sequence: TGTGGTGGGGGCCCTAAATATAACAATGAGCAGTTCTTC.

The chain carries TRBV3-1 (or the pseudogene TRBV3-2) and TRBJ2-2, with D tentatively TRBD1 (5 bases). CDR1 and CDR2 from the germline V gene are LGHDT and YNNKEL (reference sequence). The V gene lost 1 base and the J gene lost 8 bases, with 20 bases spanning the gap. The CDR3 covers 17 residues. The CDR3 loop reads CASSQGWRQTMPGELFF. The CDR3, as DNA: TGTGCCAGCAGCCAAGGCTGGAGACAGACGATGCCTGGGGAGCTGTTTTTT.

The genes are TRBV19 and TRBJ2-7; 10 positions match TRBD1. Germline CDR1 reads LNHDA; CDR2 reads SQIVND (reference sequence). The CDR3 totals 16 residues. Trimming took 0 bases from V and 5 from J; bases not matched to a gene: 7. In DNA form, the CDR3 reads TGTGCCAGTAGTATAGATCTGCCCGGACAGGGGGACGAGCAGTACTTC. It yields the protein CASSIDLPGQGDEQYF.

This chain uses TRBV7-2 with TRBJ2-1; 11 nucleotides match TRBD2. Trimming took 6 bases from V and 6 from J; bases not matched to a gene: 7. There are 15 residues in the CDR3. Germline V gene lookup returns CDR1 SGHTA and CDR2 FQGNSA. CDR3 sequence (DNA): TGTGCCAGCAGGGCCCCGGGACTAGCGGTCAATGAGCAGTTCTTC. Encoded protein: CASRAPGLAVNEQFF.

The CDR3 DNA reads TGTGCCAGCAGCTCCGGATCAACAGATACGCAGTATTTT. It encodes CASSSGSTDTQYF. The rearrangement links TRBV12-3 or TRBV12-4 to TRBJ2-3; D not resolved. This CDR3 is built from 13 residues. The V gene lost 6 bases and the J gene lost 3 bases, with 10 bases spanning the gap.

The rearrangement joins TRBV5-5 to TRBJ1-2; the match to TRBD1 covers 9 bases. The junction had 1 base not matched to a gene; V was cut back by 2 bases and J by 8 bases. CDR3 size: 12 residues. Looked up from germline, CDR1 is SGHKS and CDR2 is YYEKEE (reference sequence). The DNA of the CDR3 is TGTGCCAGCAGCTTAGGGACAGGGGGCTACACCTTC. Translating gives CASSLGTGGYTF.